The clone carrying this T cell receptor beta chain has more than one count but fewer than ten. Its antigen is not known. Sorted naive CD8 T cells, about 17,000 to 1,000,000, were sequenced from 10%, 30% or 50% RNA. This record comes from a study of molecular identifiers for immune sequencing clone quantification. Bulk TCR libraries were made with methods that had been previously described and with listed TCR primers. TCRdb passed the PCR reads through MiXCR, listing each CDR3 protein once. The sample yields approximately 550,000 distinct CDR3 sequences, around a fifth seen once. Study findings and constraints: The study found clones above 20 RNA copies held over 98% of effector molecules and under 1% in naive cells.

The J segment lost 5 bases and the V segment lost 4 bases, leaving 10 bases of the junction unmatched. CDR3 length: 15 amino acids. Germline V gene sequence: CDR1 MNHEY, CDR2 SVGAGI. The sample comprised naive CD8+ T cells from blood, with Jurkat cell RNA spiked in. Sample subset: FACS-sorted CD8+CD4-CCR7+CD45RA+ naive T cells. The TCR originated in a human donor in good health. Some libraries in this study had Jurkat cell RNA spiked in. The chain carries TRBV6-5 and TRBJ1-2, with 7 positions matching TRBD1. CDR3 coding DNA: TGTGCCAGCAGTTCCGCCGGGACAGCAATTTATGGCTACACCTTC. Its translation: CASSSAGTAIYGYTF.